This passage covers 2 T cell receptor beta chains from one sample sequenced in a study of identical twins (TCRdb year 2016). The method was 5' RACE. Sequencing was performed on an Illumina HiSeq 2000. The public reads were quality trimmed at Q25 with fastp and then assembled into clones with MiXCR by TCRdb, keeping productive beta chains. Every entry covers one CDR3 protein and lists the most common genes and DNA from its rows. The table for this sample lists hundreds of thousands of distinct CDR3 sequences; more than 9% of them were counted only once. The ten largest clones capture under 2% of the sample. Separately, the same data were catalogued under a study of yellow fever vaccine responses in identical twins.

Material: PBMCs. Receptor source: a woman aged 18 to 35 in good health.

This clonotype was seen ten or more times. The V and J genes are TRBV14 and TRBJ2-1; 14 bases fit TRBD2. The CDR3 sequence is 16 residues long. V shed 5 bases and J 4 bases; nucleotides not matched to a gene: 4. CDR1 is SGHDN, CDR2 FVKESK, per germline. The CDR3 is CASSSRTSGRYNEQFF. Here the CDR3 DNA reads TGTGCCAGCAGCTCCCGGACTAGCGGGAGGTACAATGAGCAGTTCTTC.

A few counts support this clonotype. Here the CDR3 DNA reads TGTGCCAGCAGTTACTCGACGGGGATGCGTTCACCCCTCCACTTT. Translated, it gives CASSYSTGMRSPLHF. V and J are TRBV6-5 and TRBJ1-6; D is ambiguous. Trimming removed 0 bases from V and 9 bases from J, with 12 bases in between. CDR1 is MNHEY and CDR2 is SVGAGI in the germline V gene. The CDR3 extends over 15 amino acids.